The 9 T cell receptor beta chains presented below share a single source sample, sequenced in a study of CD8 T cells in Susac syndrome (dated by TCRdb to about 2019). Libraries were constructed by the immunoSEQ multiplex PCR assay. RNA was extracted with the RNeasy kit and about 0.5 to 1 ug was reverse transcribed using random hexamers. TCRdb reprocessed the public reads (quality trimming at Q25 with fastp, clone calling with MiXCR) and kept in-frame beta chains. Rows with one shared CDR3 protein collapse into an entry with the most common genes and DNA. This sample lists approximately 230,000 distinct CDR3 sequences; 80% to 95% were detected once. Jointly, the top ten make up 0.065% to 0.08% of the sample. Sequenced sample: CD4+ T cells from PBMCs. The receptors derive from a human donor with multiple sclerosis.

The chain combines TRBV30 with TRBJ2-1, with 8 bases identical to TRBD2. CDR1 and CDR2 from the germline V gene are GTSNPN and SVGIG (reference sequence). V gave up 0 bases and J gave up 10 bases; unmatched junction bases: 8. The CDR3 contains 14 residues. The DNA of the CDR3 is TGTGCCTGGAGTGTTCTCGGGAGGGCTGGGGAGCAGTTCTTC. Translation: CAWSVLGRAGEQFF.

J is TRBJ2-3 and V is TRBV20-1, with a possible D match to TRBD1 (5 bases). V was shortened by 6 bases and J by 4 bases, with 14 bases between the two germline ends. Germline-derived CDR1 and CDR2 are DFQATT and SNEGSKA (reference sequence). This CDR3 is built from 13 residues. The CDR3 DNA reads as TGCAGTGCCTCAGGGTATAGGGCAGATACGCAGTATTTT. Its protein is CSASGYRADTQYF.

The chain combines TRBV14 with TRBJ2-1; D gene ambiguous. V dropped 0 bases and J dropped 2 bases, with 5 bases sitting between them. Germline CDR1 and CDR2: SGHDN and FVKESK. This CDR3 has 14 amino acids. This chain's CDR3 is CASSQDTAYNEQFF. CDR3 sequence (DNA): TGTGCCAGCAGCCAAGATACAGCCTACAATGAGCAGTTCTTC.

The V call is TRBV29-1, the J call TRBJ1-1; TRBD1 agrees at 7 bases. The V gene's germline CDR1 is SQVTM and CDR2 ANQGSEA. Trimming took 4 bases from V and 7 from J; bases not matched to a gene: 9. There are 13 residues in the CDR3. CDR3 sequence: CSVAINRDSEAFF. CDR3 in DNA: TGCAGCGTTGCGATTAACCGGGACAGTGAAGCTTTCTTT.

CDR3 in amino acids: CASRVGGADTQYF. As DNA, the CDR3 is TGTGCCAGCAGGGTGGGGGGCGCAGATACGCAGTATTTT. V usage is TRBV6-1 and J usage is TRBJ2-3; D possibly uses TRBD1 or TRBD2 (6 bases each). Germline CDR1 and CDR2: MNHNS and SASEGT. The V end was cut by 6 bases, the J end by 4 bases, with 11 bases between. CDR3 length equals 13 residues.

V and J are TRBV5-1 and TRBJ2-4, with a possible D match to TRBD1 (6 bases). Germline CDR1 is SGHRS and CDR2 is YFSETQ. Trimming took 2 bases from V and 1 from J, leaving 13 bases between them. The length of the CDR3 is 16 residues. As DNA, the CDR3 is TGCGCCAGCAGCTTCGATCTACAGGGCGCCAAAAACATTCAGTACTTC. Translated: CASSFDLQGAKNIQYF.

J is TRBJ2-2 and V is TRBV5-1, with 9 bases identical to TRBD1. V dropped 4 bases and J dropped 2; count of bases not matched to a gene: 3. Germline CDR1 SGHRS, CDR2 YFSETQ. The CDR3 is 15 amino acids. Written as DNA, the CDR3 is TGCGCCAGCAGCCAGGGACAGGGAAACACCGGGGAGCTGTTTTTT. It is translated as CASSQGQGNTGELFF.

V usage is TRBV3-1 and J usage is TRBJ2-7; TRBD1 matches at 7 bases. Germline V gene data show CDR1 as LGHDT and CDR2 as YNNKEL (reference sequence). Losses at the gene ends were 2 bases for V and 5 bases for J; bases not matched to a gene: 3. This CDR3 region has 13 residues. The CDR3, as DNA: TGTGCCAGCAGCCAAACAGGGGACAACGAGCAGTACTTC. Protein product: CASSQTGDNEQYF.

In its sample, this clonotype was seen once. This chain uses TRBV10-3 with TRBJ1-2, with D tentatively TRBD1 (5 bases). V lost 4 bases to trimming and J lost 0 bases, with 9 bases between them. CDR3 length equals 14 residues. Per germline, CDR1 ENHRY and CDR2 SYGVKD. The CDR3 bases are TGTGCCATCAGTGGACAGTTCCCTAACTATGGCTACACCTTC. Translating it yields CAISGQFPNYGYTF.